The T cell receptor beta chain described here comes from a study of response to subunit inactivated influenza vaccine. This clonotype has just a few counts. TCRdb called the RT-PCR reads again in MiXCR, with one record for every CDR3 protein. The data contain about 620,000 distinct CDR3 sequences, roughly 10% of them singletons. V lost 6 bases and J 7 bases, leaving 13 bases between the germline ends. The CDR3 spans 13 residues. Germline V gene lookup returns CDR1 ENHRY and CDR2 SYGVKD. Another study also made use of these data, one on T cells expressing NK-cell markers. This second study says: Synthesis of TCR beta cDNA relied on 5'RACE template switching carrying UMIs. All TCR beta repertoires analysed originated from sorted CD3+CD56+NKG2C+, CD3+CD56+NKG2C- and CD3+CD56-NKG2C+ T cells. The authors applied an anti-gamma-delta TCR antibody in several experiments, and it restricted sorting to alpha-beta TCR T cells. Of CD8+ T cells, about 1.0-8% belonged to dominant NKG2C+ clonotypes in 5 to 7 donors. The CD3+CD56-NKG2C+ fraction of a few donors was also led by these clonotypes.

Specimen: PBMCs from blood, collected on the day of vaccination. V usage is TRBV10-3 and J usage is TRBJ2-1; the D is unclear. The sequence came from a man aged 50-59 years who received an inactivated influenza vaccine. The CDR3 here is CAIRVMGHNEQFF. The CDR3 DNA reads as TGTGCCATCAGAGTTATGGGTCATAATGAGCAGTTCTTC.